Listed here are 4 T cell receptor beta chains from one sample, sequenced in a study of cytomegalovirus exposure and HLA in healthy donors. In the PCR, 60 Vbeta and 13 Jbeta primers were used. TCRdb keeps only in-frame clones here, not all; method: immunoSEQ multiplex PCR. Its table records roughly 57,000 clones. The sequenced material came from PBMCs. These receptors all stem from a woman between 25 and 40 years old in good health and CMV-seropositive.

The rearrangement uses TRBV28 and TRBJ1-1, with 8 nucleotides matching TRBD1. Germline V CDR1 and CDR2: MDHEN, SYDVKM. This CDR3 comprises 14 residues. The V gene end was trimmed by 6 bases and the J gene end by 1 base; junction bases not matched to a gene: 4. The CDR3 spells CASRPGTGNTEAFF. The CDR3, as DNA: TGTGCCAGCAGACCCGGGACAGGGAACACTGAAGCTTTCTTT.

This sequence joins TRBV29-1 and TRBJ2-5, with unresolved D. This CDR3 contains 15 residues. CDR1 and CDR2 from the germline V gene are SQVTM and ANQGSEA. Trimming took 5 bases from V and 2 from J, leaving 18 bases between them. Here the CDR3 reads CSVPRPYSLQETQYF. The CDR3 coding sequence is TGCAGCGTTCCCAGGCCGTACAGCTTGCAAGAGACCCAGTACTTC.

The rearrangement joins TRBV5-6 to TRBJ1-1; D gene uncertain. V dropped 1 base and J dropped 3 bases, with 13 bases sitting between them. This CDR3 has 15 residues. Germline V gene sequence: CDR1 SGHDT, CDR2 YYEEEE. The CDR3 sequence: CASSLWRRVDTEAFF. CDR3 sequence (DNA): TGTGCCAGCAGCTTGTGGCGCCGGGTGGACACTGAAGCTTTCTTT. The whole variable domain, filled in from reference TRBV5-6 and TRBJ1-1, reads DAGVTQSPTHLIKTRGQQVTLRCSPKSGHDTVSWYQQALGQGPQFIFQYYEEEERQRGNFPDRFSGHQFPNYSSELNVNALLLGDSALYLCASSLWRRVDTEAFFGQGTRLTVV.

The CDR3 loop is CASSPQTEAFF. Here the CDR3 DNA reads TGTGCCAGCAGCCCCCAGACTGAAGCTTTCTTT. The genes are TRBV7-9 and TRBJ1-1; D call uncertain. CDR3 length equals 11 residues. The V and J ends lost 5 bases and 5 bases respectively, with 6 bases between them. Germline CDR1 reads SEHNR; CDR2 reads FQNEAQ (reference sequence).